These 17 T cell receptor beta chains originate from one sample sequenced in a study of technical replicates of blood from a few donors (dated by TCRdb to 2016 to 2017). The library was produced with the immunoSEQ multiplex PCR assay. The source is immuneACCESS, and TCRdb retained only in-frame sequences with V and J called. Part of the clones is not carried over; for the studies checked, unresolved V genes explain less than half of this, and the remainder is unexplained. A total of about 74,000 clones appear in this sample, about nine tenths of them only once. The ten largest clones add up to approximately 0.39% of the sample. Specimen: T cells isolated from PBMCs. The receptors originated from a human donor in good health.

This clone was detected only a few times. The chain recombines TRBV9 with TRBJ1-5; TRBD1 might be the D (6 bases). Per germline, CDR1 SGDLS and CDR2 YYNGEE. The CDR3 covers 16 residues. Between the trimmed V and J ends, which lost 0 bases and 4 bases, there was a span of 14 bases. The CDR3: CASSVDQGRGNQPQHF. The CDR3 DNA reads TGTGCCAGCAGCGTAGATCAGGGTAGGGGGAATCAGCCCCAGCATTTT. The full variable domain, with the rest looked up from reference TRBV9 and TRBJ1-5, is DSGVTQTPKHLITATGQRVTLRCSPRSGDLSVYWYQQSLDQGLQFLIQYYNGEERAKGNILERFSAQQFPDLHSELNLSSLELGDSALYFCASSVDQGRGNQPQHFGDGTRLSIL.

This clone has a single count. The V call is TRBV19, the J call TRBJ2-4, with TRBD2 matching 7 bases. Trimming cost V 4 bases and J 0 bases; bases outside gene matches: 3. Germline V gene data show CDR1 as LNHDA and CDR2 as SQIVND (reference sequence). The CDR3 has 15 residues. The DNA of the CDR3 is TGTGCCAGTAGTAATAGCGGGTTAGCCAAAAACATTCAGTACTTC. Amino acids: CASSNSGLAKNIQYF. The full variable domain, rest sourced from reference TRBV19 and TRBJ2-4, is DGGITQSPKYLFRKEGQNVTLSCEQNLNHDAMYWYRQDPGQGLRLIYYSQIVNDFQKGDIAEGYSVSREKKESFPLTVTSAQKNPTAFYLCASSNSGLAKNIQYFGAGTRLSVL.

V and J are TRBV27 and TRBJ1-3, with D possibly TRBD1 on 6 matching bases. Trimming cost V 2 bases and J 0 bases, with 8 bases left between them. Per the germline V gene, CDR1 is MNHEY and CDR2 is SMNVEV (reference sequence). This CDR3 region has 15 residues. CDR3 nucleotides: TGTGCCAGCAGTTTAACAGGGATCTCTGGAAACACCATATATTTT. It is translated as CASSLTGISGNTIYF.

The chain is built from TRBV7-8 and TRBJ2-7, with 9 nucleotides matching TRBD2. The CDR3 contains 15 residues. Germline V lookup: CDR1 SGHVS, CDR2 FQNEAQ. V shed 2 bases, J shed 3 bases, and the junction held 5 bases outside the gene matches. The CDR3 loop reads CASSLMGLALYEQYF. For the CDR3, the DNA is TGTGCCAGCAGCTTAATGGGACTAGCTCTCTACGAGCAGTACTTC.

V usage is TRBV27 and J usage is TRBJ2-7, with TRBD1 matching 8 bases. J gave up 2 bases and V 3 bases, and 9 bases lay outside the gene matches. This CDR3 has 16 residues. Germline V gene lookup returns CDR1 MNHEY and CDR2 SMNVEV (reference sequence). The CDR3 reads CASSLGLGQETYEQYF. The CDR3 DNA sequence: TGTGCCAGCAGTTTGGGCCTGGGACAGGAAACCTACGAGCAGTACTTC.

The chain links TRBV7-9 to TRBJ2-7; D gene uncertain. The CDR3 contains 11 residues. From germline, CDR1 is SEHNR and CDR2 FQNEAQ (reference sequence). The V gene lost 5 bases and the J gene lost 0 bases, with 2 bases spanning the gap. In nucleotides, the CDR3 is TGTGCCAGCAGCCACTCCTACGAGCAGTACTTC. It codes for CASSHSYEQYF.

This chain connects TRBV5-1 to TRBJ2-7, with D possibly TRBD2 on 5 matching bases. Trimming took 4 bases from V and 0 from J, leaving 14 bases between them. CDR1 and CDR2 from the germline V gene are SGHRS and YFSETQ. CDR3 length: 15 amino acids. CDR3 nucleotides: TGCGCCAGCAGCCCGGACTTTGCAAGCTCCTACGAGCAGTACTTC. Translating gives CASSPDFASSYEQYF.

V gene TRBV29-1 combines with J gene TRBJ2-7; TRBD2 might be the D (5 bases). CDR3 length: 13 amino acids. CDR1 and CDR2 (germline): SQVTM, ANQGSEA. Between the trimmed V and J ends, which lost 4 bases and 0 bases, there was a span of 10 bases. CDR3 residues: CSVVAGSSYEQYF. The DNA of the CDR3 is TGCAGCGTTGTGGCTGGGAGCTCCTACGAGCAGTACTTC.

CDR3 sequence: CASSPPGHIEQYF. The DNA of the CDR3 is TGTGCCAGCAGCCCGCCAGGACATATCGAGCAGTACTTC. J is TRBJ2-7 and V is TRBV7-9; D is possibly TRBD1 (5 bases). Looked up from germline, CDR1 is SEHNR and CDR2 is FQNEAQ (reference sequence). Trimming stripped 5 bases from V and 6 bases from J, with 14 bases between. The CDR3 length is 13 residues.

This clone appeared once. The chain recombines TRBV6-6 with TRBJ1-1, with D perhaps matching TRBD1 (5 bases). The V end was cut by 5 bases, the J end by 3 bases, with 16 bases between. The V gene's germline CDR1 is MNHNY and CDR2 SVGAGI (reference sequence). The CDR3 length is 15 residues. Here the CDR3 reads CASSPTGLKDTEAFF. Written as DNA, the CDR3 is TGTGCCAGCAGTCCCACAGGATTGAAAGACACTGAAGCTTTCTTT.

The chain recombines TRBV28 with TRBJ2-7; 12 bases fit TRBD2. The germline gives CDR1 MDHEN, CDR2 SYDVKM. The CDR3 has 13 residues. With V trimmed by 10 bases and J by 5 bases, 6 bases remained unmatched. The DNA of the CDR3 is TGTGCCACTAGACTAGCGGGAGCTAACGAGCAGTACTTC. Translated, it gives CATRLAGANEQYF.

This sequence joins TRBV11-2 and TRBJ2-5; weak D call: TRBD1 (6 bases). CDR1 and CDR2 (germline): SGHAT, FQNNGV. This CDR3 has 15 residues. The V and J ends lost 5 bases and 5 bases respectively, with 18 bases between them. CDR3 in amino acids: CASSMGANPYETQYF. As DNA, the CDR3 is TGTGCCAGCAGCATGGGGGCTAACCCATATGAGACCCAGTACTTC.

The chain recombines TRBV7-3 with TRBJ1-2; a weak D match, TRBD1 (6 bases). Trimming stripped 0 bases from V and 2 bases from J, with 10 bases between. The CDR3 spans 15 residues. CDR1 is SGHTA and CDR2 is FQGTGA in the germline V gene. Here the CDR3 reads CASSLTPDRNYGYTF. In nucleotides, the CDR3 is TGTGCCAGCAGCTTAACGCCCGACAGGAACTATGGCTACACCTTC.

The rearrangement links TRBV6-1 to TRBJ1-2; TRBD1 agrees at 7 bases. CDR1 and CDR2 from the germline V gene are MNHNS and SASEGT. The CDR3 runs 13 residues. J was trimmed by 8 bases and V by 3 bases; bases with no gene match: 6. This CDR3 is CASSDFDRDGYTF. The CDR3 DNA reads as TGTGCCAGCAGTGACTTTGACAGGGACGGCTACACCTTC.

The chain employs TRBV2 and TRBJ1-1; D uncertain. The CDR3 is made up of 12 amino acids. V was trimmed by 6 bases and J by 11 bases, leaving 16 bases between them. Per germline, CDR1 SNHLY and CDR2 FYNNEI. The CDR3 reads CASRLTPERAFF. CDR3 in DNA: TGTGCCAGCAGACTAACTCCCGAGCGCGCTTTCTTT.

The chain is built from TRBV5-1 and TRBJ1-2; D gene uncertain. The V gene's germline CDR1 is SGHRS and CDR2 YFSETQ. The CDR3 loop spans 12 amino acids. V lost 1 base and J 6 bases, leaving 7 bases between the germline ends. CDR3 coding DNA: TGCGCCAGCAGCTTGATCGGGGATGGCTACACCTTC. The encoded protein is CASSLIGDGYTF.

V is TRBV27 and J is TRBJ2-7; D is possibly TRBD2 (6 bases). Per germline, CDR1 MNHEY and CDR2 SMNVEV (reference sequence). Trimming pared 6 bases from V and 3 bases from J, leaving 15 bases between. The CDR3 is 14 residues long. The CDR3 protein is CASSPGGGDYEQYF. The CDR3 region has the DNA TGTGCCAGCAGCCCCGGGGGAGGAGACTACGAGCAGTACTTC.